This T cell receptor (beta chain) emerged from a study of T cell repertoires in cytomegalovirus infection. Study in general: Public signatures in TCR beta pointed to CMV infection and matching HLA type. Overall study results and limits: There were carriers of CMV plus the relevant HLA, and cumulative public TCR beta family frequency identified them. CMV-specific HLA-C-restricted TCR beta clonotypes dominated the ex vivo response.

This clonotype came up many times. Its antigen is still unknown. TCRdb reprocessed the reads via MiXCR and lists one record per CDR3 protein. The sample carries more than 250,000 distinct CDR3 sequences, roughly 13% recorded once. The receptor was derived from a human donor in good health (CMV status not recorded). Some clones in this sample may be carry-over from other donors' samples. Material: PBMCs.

The CDR3 region has the DNA TGTGCCAGCAGCCCTACCCCGGGGGCACCCCTCCACTTT. Protein sequence: CASSPTPGAPLHF. This chain connects TRBV7-8 to TRBJ1-6; tentative D call: TRBD1 (5 bases). The germline V and J ends were trimmed by 5 bases and 11 bases, with 13 bases remaining between them. The CDR3 is made up of 13 amino acids. Germline lookup yields CDR1 SGHVS and CDR2 FQNEAQ.